The next 20 T cell receptor beta chains were all read from a single sample in a study of early T cells in non-severe SARS-CoV-2 infection. TCRdb fed the 5' RACE reads into MiXCR, producing one record per CDR3 protein. The sample shows 70,000 to 95,000 distinct CDR3 sequences, more than 13% of them seen only once. Input material: whole blood. These receptors were taken from an adult who was a healthcare worker with PCR-confirmed SARS-CoV-2 infection or an uninfected control (not recorded which).

The rearrangement uses TRBV29-1 and TRBJ2-3; D is possibly TRBD1 (5 bases). Trimming shortened V by 6 bases and J by 1 base, and 14 bases separated the two germline ends. Looked up from germline, CDR1 is SQVTM and CDR2 is ANQGSEA. The CDR3 extends over 14 amino acids. CDR3 amino acids: CSVQGIRGTDTQYF. The CDR3 region has the DNA TGCAGCGTCCAGGGAATTCGGGGCACAGATACGCAGTATTTT.

In its sample, this clonotype was seen a few times. V and J are TRBV10-3 and TRBJ2-3; D is tentatively TRBD1 or TRBD2 (5 bases each). The CDR3 covers 15 residues. V was pared by 5 bases and J by 5 bases, with 17 bases between. Germline values: CDR1 ENHRY, CDR2 SYGVKD. CDR3 sequence reads: CAISPREPVGDTQYF. The CDR3 DNA reads as TGTGCCATCAGTCCCAGGGAGCCAGTTGGAGATACGCAGTATTTT.

Worth noting for this clonotype: One junction end disagrees with the germline gene, perhaps due to a read error. The chain combines TRBV7-2 with TRBJ1-4; D uncertain. CDR1 and CDR2 (germline): SGHTA, FQGNSA. This CDR3 comprises 13 residues. The CDR3 nucleotides read TGTGCCAGCAGCTTAAGGACCCCCCCGAAACTATTTTTT. This gives the protein CASSLRTPPKLFF.

This clonotype has just a few counts. The chain links TRBV14 to TRBJ2-2; maybe TRBD1 (6 bases). Germline V gene sequence: CDR1 SGHDN, CDR2 FVKESK. Trimming took off 1 base at V and 8 bases at J, with 8 bases between the two ends. The CDR3 consists of 13 residues. CDR3 sequence reads: CASSQGQVGELFF. CDR3 coding DNA: TGTGCCAGCAGCCAAGGACAGGTTGGGGAGCTGTTTTTT.

This clonotype turned up a few times. CDR3: CSATPGGTEAFF. CDR3 sequence (DNA): TGCAGTGCTACTCCAGGGGGCACTGAAGCTTTCTTT. The genes are TRBV20-1 and TRBJ1-1; 7 nucleotides line up with TRBD1. The CDR3 totals 12 residues. Looked up from germline, CDR1 is DFQATT and CDR2 is SNEGSKA (reference sequence). V was clipped by 4 bases and J by 4 bases; unmatched bases: 3.

The chain employs TRBV25-1 and TRBJ1-3, with D uncertain. The germline gives CDR1 MGHDK, CDR2 SYGVNS. The CDR3 consists of 15 residues. Trimming removed 3 bases from V and 0 bases from J, with 9 bases in between. CDR3 in amino acids: CASSEGRFSGNTIYF. As DNA, the CDR3 is TGTGCCAGCAGTGAGGGTCGCTTCTCTGGAAACACCATATATTTT.

The sample holds a few counts of this clonotype. This chain links TRBV4-1 with TRBJ2-7; D might be TRBD2 (5 bases). Germline V gene data show CDR1 as MGHRA and CDR2 as YSYEKL. The CDR3 extends over 12 amino acids. V was pared by 1 base and J by 6 bases, with 7 bases between. The CDR3 spells CASSQVAGEQYF. DNA of the CDR3: TGCGCCAGCAGCCAAGTGGCGGGCGAGCAGTACTTC.

The genes are TRBV2 and TRBJ1-1; D is unclear. The CDR3 has 13 amino acids. The V end lost 1 base, the J end lost 5 bases, and 8 bases lay between the germline ends. Looked up from germline, CDR1 is SNHLY and CDR2 is FYNNEI. This CDR3 is CASSEDQMTEAFF. The CDR3 DNA follows: TGTGCCAGCAGTGAAGACCAGATGACTGAAGCTTTCTTT.

The chain combines TRBV6-1 with TRBJ1-6; perhaps TRBD1 as D (6 bases). The ends were cut back, 0 bases at V and 6 bases at J, with 9 bases in the middle. This CDR3 has 15 residues. Germline-derived CDR1 and CDR2 are MNHNS and SASEGT. The CDR3 region is CASSEATGANSPLHF. For the CDR3, the DNA is TGTGCCAGCAGTGAAGCAACGGGGGCTAATTCACCCCTCCACTTT.

V and J are TRBV20-1 and TRBJ2-3; D remains ambiguous. V lost 6 bases and J lost 0, with 7 bases in between. This CDR3 spans 12 amino acids. From germline, CDR1 is DFQATT and CDR2 SNEGSKA (reference sequence). The CDR3, as DNA: TGCAGTGCCTGGCGGAGCACAGATACGCAGTATTTT. This sequence encodes CSAWRSTDTQYF.

This clonotype has just a few counts. V and J are TRBV3-1 and TRBJ1-2, with D maybe TRBD1 (5 bases). The CDR3 extends over 15 amino acids. Germline V gene data show CDR1 as LGHDT and CDR2 as YNNKEL (reference sequence). The V end lost 1 base, the J end lost 5 bases, and 14 bases lay between the germline ends. The CDR3 bases are TGTGCCAGCAGCCAAGCAACGCGGGGGACTTATGGCTACACCTTC. It specifies CASSQATRGTYGYTF.

The CDR3 nucleotides are TGTGCCAGCAGGCAGGGTGGTGGCTACACCTTC. This translates into CASRQGGGYTF. The V and J genes are TRBV28 and TRBJ1-2, with D perhaps TRBD1 (5 bases). Per germline, CDR1 MDHEN and CDR2 SYDVKM. The length of the CDR3 is 11 residues. The V gene lost 6 bases and the J gene lost 7 bases, with 9 bases spanning the gap.

The table lists this clonotype with many counts. One end of the junction varies from germline; a read error may be responsible. The CDR3 reads CASSEFGWELSF. DNA for the CDR3: TGTGCCAGCAGTGAATTTGGTTGGGAGCTGTCTTTT. The rearrangement uses TRBV6-1 and TRBJ2-2; possible D gene TRBD2, 5 bases. The CDR3 loop spans 12 amino acids. Germline-derived CDR1 and CDR2 are MNHNS and SASEGT.

CDR3: CSVGGQNTDTQYF. In nucleotides, the CDR3 is TGCAGCGTTGGAGGACAGAACACAGATACGCAGTATTTT. The chain employs TRBV29-1 and TRBJ2-3; D might be TRBD1 (6 bases). V was pared by 4 bases and J by 2 bases, with 10 bases between. CDR1 is SQVTM, CDR2 ANQGSEA, per germline. The CDR3 length is 13 residues.

This clonotype was counted only a few times. The chain carries TRBV5-1 and TRBJ2-3; D ambiguous. Trimming stripped 5 bases from V and 0 bases from J, with 10 bases between. The CDR3 is 14 residues long. In germline, CDR1 is SGHRS, CDR2 YFSETQ. The CDR3 here is CASSRTTSTDTQYF. CDR3 coding DNA: TGCGCCAGCAGTCGGACCACTAGCACAGATACGCAGTATTTT.

This clonotype was observed many times. The genes are TRBV12-3 or TRBV12-4 and TRBJ2-3, with a tentative D call TRBD2 (6 bases). The CDR3 has 14 residues. The V gene lost 4 bases and the J gene lost 1 base, with 9 bases spanning the gap. CDR3 in amino acids: CASSYGGRTDTQYF. DNA for the CDR3: TGTGCCAGCAGTTACGGGGGTCGCACAGATACGCAGTATTTT.

Only a few counts were recorded for this clonotype. The chain is built from TRBV20-1 and TRBJ2-2, with a possible D match to TRBD1 (6 bases). In germline, CDR1 is DFQATT, CDR2 SNEGSKA (reference sequence). The CDR3 runs 16 residues. V gave up 2 bases and J gave up 6 bases, with 19 bases separating them. CDR3 amino acids: CSARPSPGASSGELFF. The CDR3 DNA sequence: TGCAGTGCTAGACCGTCACCAGGGGCGAGTTCCGGGGAGCTGTTTTTT.

This clonotype appeared many times. CDR3: CASSWDRYDSQPQHF. DNA for the CDR3: TGTGCCAGCAGCTGGGACAGGTATGATTCTCAGCCCCAGCATTTT. The chain joins TRBV7-9 to TRBJ1-5; TRBD1 aligns across 8 bases. The V gene end was trimmed by 4 bases and the J gene end by 6 bases; junction bases not matched to a gene: 8. Germline CDR1 SEHNR, CDR2 FQNEAQ (reference sequence). The CDR3 spans 15 residues.

There are many counts of this clonotype. The CDR3 nucleotides read TGCGCCAGCAGCTTGTCCGTGAACACTGAAGCTTTCTTT. Residues: CASSLSVNTEAFF. This chain joins TRBV5-1 and TRBJ1-1; D call uncertain. V lost 1 base, J lost 0 bases, and 4 bases lay in between. The germline V gene encodes CDR1 SGHRS and CDR2 YFSETQ. The CDR3 loop spans 13 amino acids.

This clonotype was counted a few times. The chain employs TRBV20-1 and TRBJ2-7, with 8 nucleotides matching TRBD2. Looked up from germline, CDR1 is DFQATT and CDR2 is SNEGSKA (reference sequence). This CDR3 comprises 14 residues. Trimming at V came to 4 bases and at J to 4 bases, leaving 9 bases not matched to a gene. The CDR3 DNA sequence: TGCAGTGCTAATCGCGGCGGGAGGAGTTACGAGCAGTACTTC. This sequence encodes CSANRGGRSYEQYF.